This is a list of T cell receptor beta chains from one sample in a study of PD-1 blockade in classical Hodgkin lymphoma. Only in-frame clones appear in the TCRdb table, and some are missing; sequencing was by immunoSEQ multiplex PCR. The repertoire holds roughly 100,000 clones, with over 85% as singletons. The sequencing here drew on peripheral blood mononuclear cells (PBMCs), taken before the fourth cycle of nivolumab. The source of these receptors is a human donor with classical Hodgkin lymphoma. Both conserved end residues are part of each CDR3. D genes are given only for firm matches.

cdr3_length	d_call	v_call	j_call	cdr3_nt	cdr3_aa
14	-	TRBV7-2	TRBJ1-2	TGTGCCAGCAGCTCCGGGACTTTGAACTATGGCTACACCTTC	CASSSGTLNYGYTF
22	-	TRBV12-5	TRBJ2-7	TGTGCTAGTGGTTTGGTACTAGGGACCCTGATAGGGACAATACTTCAACCCTACGAGCAGTACTTC	CASGLVLGTLIGTILQPYEQYF
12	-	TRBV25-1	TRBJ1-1	TGTGCCAGCAGACAATTTAACACTGAAGCTTTCTTT	CASRQFNTEAFF
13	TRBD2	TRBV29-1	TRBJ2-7	TGCAGCGTGATAGCGGGAGGGCCGCACGAGCAGTACTTC	CSVIAGGPHEQYF
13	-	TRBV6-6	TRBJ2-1	TGTGCCAGCAGTTACTCTATGGGGAATGAGCAGTTCTTC	CASSYSMGNEQFF
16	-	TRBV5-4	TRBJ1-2	TGTGCCAGCAGCTTGTTTACAGGGAGAGTTGACTATGGCTACACCTTC	CASSLFTGRVDYGYTF
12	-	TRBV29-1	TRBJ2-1	TGCAGCGTTGAAGCACATAACAATGAGCAGTTCTTC	CSVEAHNNEQFF
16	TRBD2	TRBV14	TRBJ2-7	TGTGCCAGCAGCCAAGATCGGGCTAGCGGGAGCTACGAGCAGTACTTC	CASSQDRASGSYEQYF
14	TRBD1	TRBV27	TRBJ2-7	TGTGCCAGCAGTTTGGTAGGGGGCCCCTACGAGCAGTACTTC	CASSLVGGPYEQYF
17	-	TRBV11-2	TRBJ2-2	TGTGCCAGCAGCTTAGATCGTAGCGGATTGGCAACCGGGGAGCTGTTTTTT	CASSLDRSGLATGELFF
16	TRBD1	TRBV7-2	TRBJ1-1	TGTGCCAGCAGCCAAGGGACAGGAGCCATGAACACTGAAGCTTTCTTT	CASSQGTGAMNTEAFF
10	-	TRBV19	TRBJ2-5	TGTGCCACCTTCAAAGAGACCCAGTACTTC	CATFKETQYF